This T cell receptor beta chain was sequenced during a study of spatial heterogeneity in lung cancer. Overall study findings and caveats: The study found that expanded intratumoral alpha and beta TCR counts tracked tumor mutation counts.

In this sample, this clonotype turned up many times. Its antigen is currently unknown. All TCR cDNA molecules were individually tagged with a unique molecular identifier. TCRdb reanalysed the 5' RACE reads using MiXCR and keeps one entry per CDR3 protein. Counted here are approximately 9,700 distinct CDR3 sequences, 12% occurring once; the ten biggest clones make up 8% to 11%. Per the germline V gene, CDR1 is KGHSH and CDR2 is LQKENI. Trimming took 6 bases from V and 1 from J, leaving 13 bases between them. There are 15 residues in the CDR3. Time point meaning: sample taken at primary tumor resection. This TCR derives from a male donor with early-stage non-small cell lung cancer. The specimen comprised lung tumor tissue, sampled at surgery. The chain carries TRBV18 and TRBJ1-5; possible D gene TRBD1, 6 bases. CDR3 sequence (DNA): TGTGCCAGCTCGCCTCCGGGACAAAGCAATCAGCCCCAGCATTTT. Its translation is CASSPPGQSNQPQHF.